This TCR beta chain was captured by sequencing in a study of T cell responses to AZD1222 COVID-19 vaccine. The wider study: It was second doses at about 4 or about 12 weeks that were pooled.

About this clone: The target antigen is unknown.

Germline V lookup: CDR1 MNHEY, CDR2 SVGAGI. This CDR3 contains 15 residues. Trimming cost V 6 bases and J 0 bases, with 15 bases left between them. Study observations and caveats: Two AZD1222 administrations were followed by greater Spike-specific TCR breadth and depth. Most donors were white British and more were female, and clonal diversity was possibly underestimated.

TCRdb keeps only in-frame clones here, not all; method: immunoSEQ multiplex PCR. The sample contains under 150,000 clones, approximately 92% of which appear only once. V and J are TRBV6-5 and TRBJ2-7; D unclear. The sequencing used peripheral blood, collected on day 0 of AZD1222 vaccination. This TCR was recovered from an adult in good health. This CDR3 is CASRPSVEDSYEQYF. The CDR3 nucleotides are TGTGCCAGCAGACCCTCGGTCGAGGACTCCTACGAGCAGTACTTC.